Shown below are 23 T cell receptor beta chains from a single sample sequenced in a study of T cell clonotyping in hematopoietic cell transplantation (dated by TCRdb to the early 2020s). Receptor amplification or capture employed the immunoSEQ multiplex PCR assay. Held by TCRdb, this immuneACCESS table contains in-frame sequences only and omits some clones. Under half of the omission traces to an unresolved V gene where checked; the cause of the rest is unknown. The sample data list 10,000 or so clones, and around 85% of these were observed just once. The top ten clonotypes cover about 33% of the sample. Sample time point, as interpreted from the label and publication: recipient sample about 28 days before transplant, after cytoreduction. The specimen comprised peripheral blood mononuclear cells, sampled before stem cell transplant. The receptors derive from a man in his 60s with acute myeloid leukemia. Some clones in this sample may be carry-over from other donors' samples.

The chain recombines TRBV7-2 with TRBJ2-1, with D hard to call. CDR1 and CDR2 from the germline V gene are SGHTA and FQGNSA. The CDR3 consists of 12 residues. Trimming shortened V by 2 bases and J by 10 bases, and 9 bases separated the two germline ends. DNA of the CDR3: TGTGCCAGCAGCTTAAGAAATCCGGAGCAGTTCTTC. It encodes CASSLRNPEQFF.

V is TRBV10-1 and J is TRBJ1-5, with D unresolved. The germline CDR1 and CDR2 sequences are WNHNN and SYGVQD (reference sequence). CDR3 size: 15 residues. With 4 bases removed from V and 2 bases from J, the gap between germline ends came to 12 bases. Written as DNA, the CDR3 is TGCGCCAGCAGTGTCGGACCTGGCGGCAATCAGCCCCAGCATTTT. Translated: CASSVGPGGNQPQHF.

The chain combines TRBV5-1 with TRBJ2-7, with 9 bases aligning to TRBD2. The trim removed 0 bases at V and 4 bases at J, leaving 8 bases unmatched. The CDR3 runs 16 residues. CDR1 is SGHRS and CDR2 is YFSETQ in the germline V gene. DNA for the CDR3: TGCGCCAGCAGCTTGGCCGTAGCGGGGGCCGCTTACGAGCAGTACTTC. This sequence encodes CASSLAVAGAAYEQYF. Full variable domain (outside the CDR3, taken from reference TRBV5-1 and TRBJ2-7): KAGVTQTPRYLIKTRGQQVTLSCSPISGHRSVSWYQQTPGQGLQFLFEYFSETQRNKGNFPGRFSGRQFSNSRSEMNVSTLELGDSALYLCASSLAVAGAAYEQYFGPGTRLTVT.

This clone counts as medium-sized. The V call is TRBV7-8, the J call TRBJ2-1; weak D call: TRBD1 (6 bases). CDR3 length: 15 amino acids. Trimming took off 5 bases at V and 2 bases at J, with 13 bases between the two ends. The germline CDR1 and CDR2 sequences are SGHVS and FQNEAQ. This CDR3 is CASSARQEPYNEQFF. In DNA, the CDR3 is TGTGCCAGCAGCGCCCGACAGGAGCCCTACAATGAGCAGTTCTTC.

The J gene is TRBJ1-5, the V gene TRBV19; weak D call: TRBD1 (5 bases). The CDR3 is 13 residues long. Trimming cost V 3 bases and J 6 bases, with 9 bases left between them. Germline CDR1 is LNHDA and CDR2 is SQIVND (reference sequence). The CDR3 sequence: CASSIGGGQPQHF. Here the CDR3 DNA reads TGTGCCAGTAGTATCGGTGGGGGTCAGCCCCAGCATTTT.

The V call is TRBV19, the J call TRBJ1-2; 7 positions match TRBD1. Per germline, CDR1 LNHDA and CDR2 SQIVND (reference sequence). V was pared by 6 bases and J by 5 bases, with 9 bases of the junction left unmatched. The CDR3 consists of 14 residues. The DNA of the CDR3 is TGTGCCAGTAGAGGGACAGCCGCAGATTATGGCTACACCTTC. Protein product: CASRGTAADYGYTF.

CDR3 coding DNA: TGTGCCAGCAGCGACCGCAGGGGCGGGGAGACCCAGTACTTC. This sequence encodes CASSDRRGGETQYF. This chain uses TRBV11-1 with TRBJ2-5, with D possibly TRBD1 on 6 matching bases. CDR1 is SGHAT and CDR2 is FQDESV in the germline V gene (reference sequence). The CDR3 extends over 14 amino acids. The V and J ends lost 5 bases and 5 bases respectively, with 15 bases between them.

The DNA of the CDR3 is TGTGCCAGCAGCTTGGCTGGGACGAACACTGAAGCTTTCTTT. It codes for CASSLAGTNTEAFF. This chain links TRBV5-8 with TRBJ1-1, with D tentatively TRBD1 (5 bases). The germline CDR1 and CDR2 sequences are SGHTS and YDEGEE. The V and J ends lost 0 bases and 1 base respectively, with 7 bases between them. This CDR3 contains 14 residues.

The CDR3 sequence: CASSGSNQPQHF. The CDR3 DNA reads as TGTGCCAGTAGTGGTAGCAATCAGCCCCAGCATTTT. The chain employs TRBV19 and TRBJ1-5, with D unclear. This CDR3 has 12 residues. V was trimmed by 5 bases and J by 0 bases, leaving 2 bases between them. CDR1 and CDR2 (germline): LNHDA, SQIVND (reference sequence).

The genes are TRBV28 and TRBJ2-7; TRBD2 matches at 10 bases. CDR3 size: 15 residues. Germline V lookup: CDR1 MDHEN, CDR2 SYDVKM. After removal of 5 bases from V and 7 bases from J, the junction contained 11 bases not matched to a gene. CDR3 sequence reads: CASSVSLAGVGEQYF. As DNA, the CDR3 is TGTGCCAGCAGTGTATCGCTAGCGGGAGTAGGAGAGCAGTACTTC. Complete variable domain (other parts from reference TRBV28 and TRBJ2-7): DVKVTQSSRYLVKRTGEKVFLECVQDMDHENMFWYRQDPGLGLRLIYFSYDVKMKEKGDIPEGYSVSREKKERFSLILESASTNQTSMYLCASSVSLAGVGEQYFGPGTRLTVT.

V and J are TRBV7-2 and TRBJ2-5, with D tentatively TRBD1 (5 bases). The germline gives CDR1 SGHTA, CDR2 FQGNSA. The V end lost 6 bases, the J end lost 1 base, and 12 bases lay between the germline ends. The CDR3 consists of 14 residues. In DNA, the CDR3 is TGTGCCAGCAGTTATTGGGGCACCCAAGAGACCCAGTACTTC. Its protein product is CASSYWGTQETQYF.

The chain employs TRBV7-3 and TRBJ2-6; no reliable D call. This CDR3 has 16 amino acids. Germline V gene data show CDR1 as SGHTA and CDR2 as FQGTGA. Trimming pared 7 bases from V and 0 bases from J, leaving 13 bases between. CDR3: CASTLDVTSGANVLTF. The CDR3 DNA reads as TGTGCCAGCACCTTGGACGTTACCTCTGGGGCCAACGTCCTGACTTTC.

This clone is a singleton in its sample. This chain joins TRBV4-2 and TRBJ1-2; perhaps TRBD1 as D (5 bases). Per the germline V gene, CDR1 is LGHNA and CDR2 is YNFKEQ. Trimming left V 0 bases short and J 1 base short, with 9 bases between. This CDR3 region has 15 residues. CDR3 coding DNA: TGTGCCAGCAGCCAAGATGACAGAAATAACTATGGCTACACCTTC. Protein product: CASSQDDRNNYGYTF.

The CDR3 loop is CAISERSVPETQYF. The CDR3 DNA sequence: TGTGCCATCAGTGAGAGGAGTGTTCCAGAGACCCAGTACTTC. V gene TRBV10-3 combines with J gene TRBJ2-5; D call uncertain. Looked up from germline, CDR1 is ENHRY and CDR2 is SYGVKD. The germline V and J ends were trimmed by 2 bases and 4 bases, with 11 bases remaining between them. The CDR3 runs 14 residues.

The J gene is TRBJ1-1, the V gene TRBV10-3; D is unresolved. This CDR3 region has 15 residues. The V and J ends lost 2 bases and 0 bases respectively, with 10 bases between them. The germline V gene has CDR1 ENHRY and CDR2 SYGVKD. The CDR3 coding sequence is TGTGCCATCAGTGAGAGAGGAGGTTTGAACACTGAAGCTTTCTTT. Protein: CAISERGGLNTEAFF.

The CDR3 is CASSLSDRINYGYTF. CDR3 nucleotides: TGTGCCAGCAGCTTGAGTGACAGGATCAACTATGGCTACACCTTC. The chain carries TRBV5-6 and TRBJ1-2; tentative D call: TRBD1 (6 bases). The germline CDR1 and CDR2 sequences are SGHDT and YYEEEE. Trimming left V 1 base short and J 2 bases short, with 12 bases between. This CDR3 comprises 15 residues.

The sample holds a few counts of this clone. The rearrangement links TRBV5-1 to TRBJ1-4; D call uncertain. CDR1 is SGHRS and CDR2 is YFSETQ in the germline V gene. This CDR3 is built from 14 residues. V was cut by 0 bases and J by 0 bases, with 3 bases left in between. The CDR3 nucleotides read TGCGCCAGCAGCTTGGGTTCAACTAATGAAAAACTGTTTTTT. It yields the protein CASSLGSTNEKLFF.

This chain links TRBV2 with TRBJ2-1; the D is unclear. Trimming removed 6 bases from V and 3 bases from J, with 12 bases in between. The CDR3 totals 14 residues. Germline V gene data show CDR1 as SNHLY and CDR2 as FYNNEI. Here the CDR3 reads CASSVGRDYNEQFF. CDR3 bases: TGTGCCAGCAGCGTAGGACGAGACTACAATGAGCAGTTCTTC.

The V and J genes are TRBV30 and TRBJ1-5, with D tentatively TRBD1 (5 bases). The CDR3 consists of 14 residues. The germline gives CDR1 GTSNPN, CDR2 SVGIG (reference sequence). V shed 0 bases and J shed 11 bases, with 17 bases lying between them. DNA for the CDR3: TGTGCCTGGAGTGTTTCTCTGCAGGGTGGAACCCAGCATTTT. Protein product: CAWSVSLQGGTQHF.

This chain uses TRBV6-6 with TRBJ1-1; no clear D gene. Germline CDR1 MNHNY, CDR2 SVGAGI (reference sequence). Trimming cost V 4 bases and J 4 bases, with 7 bases left between them. The CDR3 extends over 12 amino acids. The CDR3 DNA follows: TGTGCCAGCAGTTCCCCTTCCACTGAAGCTTTCTTT. Encoded protein: CASSSPSTEAFF.

This clone has only a few counts. The chain combines TRBV20-1 with TRBJ1-1; no clear D gene. The CDR3 consists of 11 residues. Looked up from germline, CDR1 is DFQATT and CDR2 is SNEGSKA (reference sequence). V was shortened by 2 bases and J by 0 bases, with 1 base between the two germline ends. CDR3 coding DNA: TGCAGTGCTAGACTGAACACTGAAGCTTTCTTT. This translates into CSARLNTEAFF.

V usage is TRBV7-3 and J usage is TRBJ1-1, with a tentative D call TRBD1 (5 bases). CDR1 is SGHTA, CDR2 FQGTGA, per germline. V was cut by 6 bases and J by 0 bases, with 8 bases left in between. This CDR3 has 13 residues. CDR3 loop: CASRAGLNTEAFF. The CDR3, as DNA: TGTGCCAGCAGGGCAGGGTTGAACACTGAAGCTTTCTTT.

This clone was detected only once. The chain uses TRBV5-5 and TRBJ1-5; no clear D gene. V was clipped by 4 bases and J by 5 bases, with 10 bases between them. Germline CDR1 SGHKS, CDR2 YYEKEE (reference sequence). The CDR3 is 13 residues long. The CDR3 sequence: CASSPGLDQPQHF. The CDR3, as DNA: TGTGCCAGCAGCCCGGGTCTTGATCAGCCCCAGCATTTT.